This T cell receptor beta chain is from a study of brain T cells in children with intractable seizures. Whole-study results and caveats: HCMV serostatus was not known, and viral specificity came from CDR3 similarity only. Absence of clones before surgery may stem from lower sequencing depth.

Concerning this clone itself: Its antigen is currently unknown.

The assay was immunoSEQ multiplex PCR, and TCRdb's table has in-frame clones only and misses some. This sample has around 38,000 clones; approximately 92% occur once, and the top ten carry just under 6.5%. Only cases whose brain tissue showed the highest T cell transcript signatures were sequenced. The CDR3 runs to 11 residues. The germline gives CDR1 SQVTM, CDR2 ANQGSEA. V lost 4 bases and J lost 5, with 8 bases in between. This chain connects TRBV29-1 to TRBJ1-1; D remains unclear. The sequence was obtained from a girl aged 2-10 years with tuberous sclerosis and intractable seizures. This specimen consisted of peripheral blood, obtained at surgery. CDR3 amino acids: CSVVGDTEAFF. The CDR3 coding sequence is TGCAGCGTTGTTGGTGATACTGAAGCTTTCTTT.